The rows below give T cell receptor beta chains drawn from one sample of a study of CD8 T cells in ankylosing spondylitis. TCRdb reanalysed the 5' RACE reads using MiXCR and keeps one entry per CDR3 protein. The table includes about 510,000 distinct CDR3 sequences, 5.3% detected once. Input material: blood, either unsorted or a sorted T cell fraction (not recorded which). The receptor set was obtained from a male donor with ankylosing spondylitis. Both conserved end residues are part of each CDR3. D genes are given only for firm matches. Some rows have no size entry. The others give once, few or many, or a class for an expanded clone.

cdr3_aa	cdr3_nt	clone_size	v_call	j_call	d_call
CASSRLAGVPRRFF	TGTGCCAGCAGCAGACTAGCGGGGGTCCCCCGGCGGTTCTTC	many	TRBV12-3/TRBV12-4	TRBJ2-1	TRBD2
CASSSRAASTDTQYF	TGTGCCAGCAGTTCGCGAGCGGCGAGCACAGATACGCAGTATTTT	many	TRBV12-3/TRBV12-4	TRBJ2-3	-
CASSEIGRPNTEAFF	TGCGCCAGCAGTGAAATCGGTAGGCCGAACACTGAAGCTTTCTTT	many	TRBV10-2	TRBJ1-1	-
CASSLGQRNYGYTF	TGCGCCAGCAGCTTGGGACAGAGGAACTATGGCTACACCTTC	many	TRBV5-1	TRBJ1-2	-
CSVRTGLHSGANVLTF	TGCAGCGTGAGGACAGGGCTTCACTCTGGGGCCAACGTCCTGACTTTC	many	TRBV29-1	TRBJ2-6	TRBD1
CASINGPFTEAFF	TGTGCCAGCATAAACGGCCCTTTCACTGAAGCTTTCTTT	many	TRBV6-2/TRBV6-3	TRBJ1-1	-
CASSPPSLLGGGTDTQYF	TGTGCCAGCTCACCACCTTCTCTTCTTGGGGGGGGCACAGATACGCAGTATTTT	-	TRBV18	TRBJ2-3	TRBD2
CSASIPNRGDTEAFF	TGCAGTGCTAGTATCCCAAACAGGGGAGATACTGAAGCTTTCTTT	many	TRBV20-1	TRBJ1-1	TRBD1
CSFEVLGGYTF	TGCAGCTTCGAGGTCCTGGGTGGCTACACCTTC	many	TRBV29-1	TRBJ1-2	-
CASSLRWGGDTGELFF	TGTGCCAGCAGCTTACGATGGGGTGGGGACACCGGGGAGCTGTTTTTT	many	TRBV11-2	TRBJ2-2	-
CASSLGLAGLQETQYF	TGCGCCAGCAGCTTGGGACTAGCGGGCCTCCAAGAGACCCAGTACTTC	few	TRBV5-1	TRBJ2-5	TRBD2
CSVLRGAGPNTGELFF	TGCAGCGTTCTACGCGGGGCAGGGCCTAACACCGGGGAGCTGTTTTTT	many	TRBV29-1	TRBJ2-2	-
CASSLGWDRGMGSEYEQYF	TGTGCCAGCAGCTTAGGATGGGACAGGGGTATGGGGAGTGAGTACGAGCAGTACTTC	few	TRBV11-1	TRBJ2-7	TRBD1
CASTVTSGVSNEQFF	TGTGCCAGCACCGTTACTAGCGGGGTCTCCAACGAGCAGTTCTTC	many	TRBV7-2	TRBJ2-1	TRBD2
CSASRDRAGQPQHF	TGCAGTGCTAGTCGTGACAGGGCGGGGCAGCCCCAGCATTTT	many	TRBV20-1	TRBJ1-5	TRBD1
CASSLGGGEHQPQHF	TGTGCCAGCAGCTTGGGGGGAGGGGAGCATCAGCCCCAGCATTTT	many	TRBV5-5	TRBJ1-5	-
CRARRLGATNAKLFF	TGCCGTGCTAGGAGGTTGGGGGCAACTAATGCAAAACTGTTTTTT	-	TRBV20-1	TRBJ1-4	-
CASRYYNEKLFF	TGTGCCAGCAGATACTATAATGAAAAACTGTTTTTT	many	TRBV25-1	TRBJ1-4	-
CASSLFSANTEAFF	TGTGCCAGCAGCTTGTTTTCCGCGAACACTGAAGCTTTCTTT	many	TRBV5-5	TRBJ1-1	-
CASSQIGGTGELFF	TGTGCCAGCAGCCAAATAGGGGGGACCGGGGAGCTGTTTTTT	many	TRBV11-1	TRBJ2-2	-
CASSRRGQGYQETQYF	TGTGCCAGCAGTCGCCGGGGACAGGGGTACCAAGAGACCCAGTACTTC	-	TRBV12-3/TRBV12-4	TRBJ2-5	TRBD1
CASSIRGSYNSPLHF	TGTGCCAGCAGCATCAGGGGTTCCTATAATTCACCCCTCCACTTT	few	TRBV7-6	TRBJ1-6	-
CSVVTGGSTDTQYF	TGCAGCGTCGTCACAGGGGGATCGACAGATACGCAGTATTTT	many	TRBV29-1	TRBJ2-3	TRBD1
CASRGEDYEQYF	TGTGCCAGCAGAGGGGAGGACTACGAGCAGTACTTC	many	TRBV28	TRBJ2-7	-
CASSLKGGNQPQHF	TGTGCCAGCAGCTTGAAGGGGGGGAATCAGCCCCAGCATTTT	many	TRBV7-2	TRBJ1-5	-
CASTAGIFYEQYF	TGTGCCAGCACTGCAGGGATCTTCTACGAGCAGTACTTC	few	TRBV6-2/TRBV6-3	TRBJ2-7	-
CASSLLPGGADTQYF	TGTGCCAGCAGTTTACTCCCAGGAGGGGCAGATACGCAGTATTTT	-	TRBV28	TRBJ2-3	-
CSARPPGLASYNEQFF	TGCAGTGCTAGACCCCCGGGACTAGCCTCCTACAATGAGCAGTTCTTC	few	TRBV20-1	TRBJ2-1	TRBD2
CASSVRTSEEGEQYF	TGCGCCAGCAGCGTCAGGACTAGCGAAGAGGGGGAGCAGTACTTC	-	TRBV5-1	TRBJ2-7	TRBD2
CASNQGTYEQYF	TGTGCCAGCAATCAAGGTACCTACGAGCAGTACTTC	many	TRBV6-6	TRBJ2-7	-
CSVIRGRLETQYF	TGCAGCGTCATCAGGGGGCGCTTGGAGACCCAGTACTTC	-	TRBV29-1	TRBJ2-5	TRBD1
CSPLAYQETQYF	TGCAGCCCACTAGCTTACCAAGAGACCCAGTACTTC	many	TRBV20-1	TRBJ2-5	-